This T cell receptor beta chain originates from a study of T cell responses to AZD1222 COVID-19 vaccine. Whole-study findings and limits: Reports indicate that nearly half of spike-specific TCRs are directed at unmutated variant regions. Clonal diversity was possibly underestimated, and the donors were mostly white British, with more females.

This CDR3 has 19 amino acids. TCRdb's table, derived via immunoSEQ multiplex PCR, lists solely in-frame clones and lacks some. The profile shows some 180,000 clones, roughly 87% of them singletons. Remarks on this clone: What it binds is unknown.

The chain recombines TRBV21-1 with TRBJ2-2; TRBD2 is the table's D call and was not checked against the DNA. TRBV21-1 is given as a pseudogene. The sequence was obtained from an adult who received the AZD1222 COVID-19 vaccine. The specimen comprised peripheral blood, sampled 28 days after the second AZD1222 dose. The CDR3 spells CASSPPTPGTSGVSGELFF. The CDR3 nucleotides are TGTGCCAGCAGCCCTCCTACTCCGGGGACTAGCGGGGTGTCTGGGGAGCTGTTTTTT.